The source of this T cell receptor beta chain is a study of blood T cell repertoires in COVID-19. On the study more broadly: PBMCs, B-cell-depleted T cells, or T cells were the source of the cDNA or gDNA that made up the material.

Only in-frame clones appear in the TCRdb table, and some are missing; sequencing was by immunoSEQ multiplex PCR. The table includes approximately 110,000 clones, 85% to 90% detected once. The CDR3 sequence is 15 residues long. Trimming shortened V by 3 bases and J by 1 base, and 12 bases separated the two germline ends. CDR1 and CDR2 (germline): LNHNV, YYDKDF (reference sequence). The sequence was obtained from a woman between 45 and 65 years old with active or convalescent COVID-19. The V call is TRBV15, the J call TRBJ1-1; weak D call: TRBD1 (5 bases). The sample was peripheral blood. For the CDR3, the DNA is TGTGCCACCAGCAGGGTCGGGGGGGAGAACACTGAAGCTTTCTTT. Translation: CATSRVGGENTEAFF.